The entry below describes one T cell receptor beta chain. What antigen it recognizes has not been identified. No per-base quality is available; no much larger clone lies one base away. The source of the sample is a study of CD8+ T cells in alopecia areata (dated by TCRdb to the late 2010s). In terms of the full investigation: High-throughput TCRbeta sequencing was used to examine T cell clonal expansion in alopecia areata in both the C3H/HeJ mouse model and human patients. In humans, TCRbeta sequencing was performed on scalp tissue and on sorted CD4+ and CD8+ peripheral blood T cells from healthy controls and from patients with patchy or totalis/universalis alopecia areata. RNA was extracted with the PAXgene miRNA kit for fixed scalp, the miRNeasy kit for PBMCs, and the RNeasy kit for mouse skin. immunoSEQ multiplex PCR using 35 Vbeta forward primers and 13 Jbeta reverse primers was used to amplify TCRbeta CDR3 regions. Scalp clonality was compared among normal scalp (n=4), patchy alopecia areata scalp (n=8), and alopecia totalis/universalis scalp (n=8). The full study reports these points: Unlike mouse skin, which is dominated by gammadelta T cells, normal human skin has resident alphabeta T cells that are also sequenced, and this complicates analysis of the scalp TCR repertoire. Higher clonality and more expanded CD8+ clones were observed in lesional scalp than in normal scalp, particularly in alopecia totalis/universalis, a finding suggestive of antigenic drive. Compared with mice, TCR sequences shared between patients were less clear, possibly partly because of HLA diversity across the patient population.

The receptor library was made with the immunoSEQ multiplex PCR assay. RNA was extracted from all samples and reverse transcribed into cDNA as template for TCR sequencing. First-strand cDNA was synthesized with SuperScript III using a 2:1 mix of oligo-dT and random hexamers. A synthetic immune receptor repertoire was used to gauge amplification bias, and whatever bias remained was removed computationally. Per the original workflow: Raw reads were preprocessed to remove errors, and CDR3 was defined according to IMGT conventions as the region from the conserved cysteine to phenylalanine. Clonality was computed as 1 minus the Shannon entropy, with the entropy normalized by log2 of the number of productive unique TCRs. Whether scalp clones were CD4 or CD8 was inferred by matching scalp TCRbeta sequences against CD4 and CD8 repertoires sorted from blood. Drawn from immuneACCESS, this table holds only the in-frame rearrangements with V and J called that TCRdb kept. Clones are partly lost; checked studies trace under half to an unresolved V gene and leave the rest unexplained. V, J and clone size are those of that table, while D and trimming were read from the DNA. This sample has around 100,000 clones in its table, and roughly half of those were observed once. The biggest ten clones account for 7.5% to 9% of the sample.

Including cysteine and phenylalanine, the CDR3 has 16 amino acids. Just CDR3 DNA is preserved here, 48 bases in frame from base 1. The germline V and J ends show losses of 0 bases and 3 bases respectively, and no gene match explains 7 bases of the junction. CDR1 and CDR2 (SGDLS, YYNGEE) derive from the germline V gene. PBMCs were isolated by density centrifugation and stained for CD3, CD4 and CD8, and CD4+ and CD8+ T cells were sorted on a FACSAria. Scalp biopsies and blood samples were provided by unaffected controls. What was sequenced was CD4+ T cells sorted from blood. The chain was built from TRBV9 and TRBJ2-5, with TRBD2 identical over 8 junction bases. The TCR was taken from a human donor in good health. DNA sequence: TGTGCCAGCAGCGTAGCCCCGTTCGGGGGGGAAGAGACCCAGTACTTC. Its protein is CASSVAPFGGEETQYF.